This is a list of T cell receptor beta chains from one sample in a study of T-cell memory formation after mild COVID-19. One entry per CDR3 protein, called by TCRdb with MiXCR from the 5' RACE reads. The sample includes approximately 400,000 distinct CDR3 sequences, about a sixth of them seen just once. The sample consisted of PBMCs or a T cell subset sorted from them (not recorded which). These receptor sequences come from a man between 18 and 35 years old who had mild COVID-19 (a few samples of this study predate the infection). Cell type and time point are not known. Both conserved end residues are part of each CDR3. The D gene is left open where the match is weak. Where a row states a size, it is once, few, many or the class of an expanded clone; other rows omit it.

v_call: TRBV29-1; clone_size: .; j_call: TRBJ2-5; d_call: .; cdr3_nt: TGCAGCGTTGAGGGGGGGCCTAGTATAGAGACCCAGTACTTC; cdr3_aa: CSVEGGPSIETQYF
v_call: TRBV27; clone_size: few; j_call: TRBJ1-2; d_call: TRBD1; cdr3_nt: TGTGCCAGCAGTTTACTAGGGCGGGGACAGTTTACAAATGGCTACACCTTC; cdr3_aa: CASSLLGRGQFTNGYTF
v_call: TRBV12-3/TRBV12-4; clone_size: .; j_call: TRBJ2-4; d_call: .; cdr3_nt: TGTGCCAGCAGTTTTGGTTCGGGTGACATTCAGTACTTC; cdr3_aa: CASSFGSGDIQYF
v_call: TRBV10-2; clone_size: .; j_call: TRBJ2-3; d_call: TRBD2; cdr3_nt: TGCGCCAGCGGTGTACTAGCGGGCACAGATACGCAGTATTTT; cdr3_aa: CASGVLAGTDTQYF
v_call: TRBV3-1; clone_size: few; j_call: TRBJ2-7; d_call: .; cdr3_nt: TGTGCCAGCAGCCGGAAACAGGGCCTCTTCGTCGAGCAGTACTTC; cdr3_aa: CASSRKQGLFVEQYF
v_call: TRBV12-3/TRBV12-4; clone_size: many; j_call: TRBJ2-7; d_call: TRBD2; cdr3_nt: TGTGCCAGCAGCGTAGCGGGGGCCTACTACGAGCAGTACTTC; cdr3_aa: CASSVAGAYYEQYF
v_call: TRBV11-1; clone_size: .; j_call: TRBJ1-1; d_call: .; cdr3_nt: TGTGCCAGCAGCTTAAATTCGGCAGCGAGGTTGACTGAAGCTTTCTTT; cdr3_aa: CASSLNSAARLTEAFF
v_call: TRBV20-1; clone_size: once; j_call: TRBJ1-1; d_call: .; cdr3_nt: TGCAGTGCTAGAGCGACAGGAATGAACACTGAAGCTTTCTTT; cdr3_aa: CSARATGMNTEAFF
v_call: TRBV2; clone_size: .; j_call: TRBJ2-5; d_call: .; cdr3_nt: TGTGCCAGCGAACCAAGGCATGGTGGTGAGACCCAGTACTTC; cdr3_aa: CASEPRHGGETQYF
v_call: TRBV4-1; clone_size: few; j_call: TRBJ2-7; d_call: TRBD2; cdr3_nt: TGCGCCAGCAGCCATTCTAGCGGGGCGGCCCTTATAGGGTACGAGCAGTACTTC; cdr3_aa: CASSHSSGAALIGYEQYF
v_call: TRBV5-1; clone_size: many; j_call: TRBJ2-5; d_call: TRBD2; cdr3_nt: TGCGCCAGCAGCTTGTCTAGCGGTAACCAAGAGACCCAGTACTTC; cdr3_aa: CASSLSSGNQETQYF
v_call: TRBV29-1; clone_size: .; j_call: TRBJ2-3; d_call: TRBD2; cdr3_nt: TGCAGCGTTCAAGGGTCAGCGGGGGGGAGCACAGATACGCAGTATTTT; cdr3_aa: CSVQGSAGGSTDTQYF
v_call: TRBV30; clone_size: .; j_call: TRBJ1-1; d_call: .; cdr3_nt: TGTGCCTGGGGTAACCTCGGGGCGCACACTGAAGCTTTCTTT; cdr3_aa: CAWGNLGAHTEAFF
v_call: TRBV12-3/TRBV12-4; clone_size: few; j_call: TRBJ1-1; d_call: .; cdr3_nt: TGTGCCAGCAGTGGGACAATCAACACTGAAGCTTTCTTT; cdr3_aa: CASSGTINTEAFF
v_call: TRBV9; clone_size: many; j_call: TRBJ2-1; d_call: TRBD2; cdr3_nt: TGTGCCAGCAGCGTAGGAGCTAGCGGGGTCTACAATGAGCAGTTCTTC; cdr3_aa: CASSVGASGVYNEQFF
v_call: TRBV29-1; clone_size: few; j_call: TRBJ2-3; d_call: TRBD2; cdr3_nt: TGCAGTTCGGGGGGGTACTCAGATACGCAGTATTTT; cdr3_aa: CSSGGYSDTQYF
v_call: TRBV12-3/TRBV12-4; clone_size: few; j_call: TRBJ2-2; d_call: .; cdr3_nt: TGTGCCAGCCGGCGACCAACCGGGGAGCTGTTTTTT; cdr3_aa: CASRRPTGELFF
v_call: TRBV11-3; clone_size: .; j_call: TRBJ2-1; d_call: .; cdr3_nt: TGTGCCAGCAGCCCACCCTTGGGCAATGAGCAGTTCTTC; cdr3_aa: CASSPPLGNEQFF
v_call: TRBV28; clone_size: .; j_call: TRBJ1-1; d_call: .; cdr3_nt: TGTGGGATAGGGAGGAACACTGAAGCTTTCTTT; cdr3_aa: CGIGRNTEAFF
v_call: TRBV7-2; clone_size: few; j_call: TRBJ1-5; d_call: TRBD1; cdr3_nt: TGTGCCAGCAGCTCCCAGGGGGGTTATCAGCCCCAGCATTTT; cdr3_aa: CASSSQGGYQPQHF
v_call: TRBV7-9; clone_size: .; j_call: TRBJ2-3; d_call: .; cdr3_nt: TGTGCCAGCAGCTTCGGGCTAGACGTTAGCACAGATACGCAGTATTTT; cdr3_aa: CASSFGLDVSTDTQYF
v_call: TRBV7-9; clone_size: few; j_call: TRBJ2-3; d_call: TRBD2; cdr3_nt: TGTGCCAGCAGCTTAGCGGAAGCGGGGGCTGATACGCAGTATTTT; cdr3_aa: CASSLAEAGADTQYF
v_call: TRBV10-3; clone_size: few; j_call: TRBJ1-2; d_call: .; cdr3_nt: TGTGCCATCAGTGAGTCCTACGAGGACTATGGCTACACCTTC; cdr3_aa: CAISESYEDYGYTF
v_call: TRBV7-6; clone_size: .; j_call: TRBJ2-3; d_call: .; cdr3_nt: TGTGCCTCCTCTTACGGTGCCGGTGCGGATACGCAGTATTTT; cdr3_aa: CASSYGAGADTQYF
v_call: TRBV20-1; clone_size: many; j_call: TRBJ1-2; d_call: .; cdr3_nt: TGCAGTGCTACTTCAGACCGTACCCACCTGTATGGCTACACCTTC; cdr3_aa: CSATSDRTHLYGYTF
v_call: TRBV28; clone_size: few; j_call: TRBJ2-1; d_call: TRBD2; cdr3_nt: TGTGCCAGCAGTTTAATGGTAGCGGGGTACAATGAGCAGTTCTTC; cdr3_aa: CASSLMVAGYNEQFF
v_call: TRBV5-1; clone_size: .; j_call: TRBJ2-5; d_call: TRBD1; cdr3_nt: TGCGCCAGCAGCGTGACAGGGATGGGGCAAGAGACCCAGTACTTC; cdr3_aa: CASSVTGMGQETQYF
v_call: TRBV29-1; clone_size: .; j_call: TRBJ1-1; d_call: .; cdr3_nt: TGCAGCGTTGAAATGGGAACTGAAGCTTTCTTT; cdr3_aa: CSVEMGTEAFF
v_call: TRBV12-3/TRBV12-4; clone_size: .; j_call: TRBJ2-1; d_call: TRBD2; cdr3_nt: TGTGCCAGCAGGCTAGCGGGGGGCCCCTACAATGAGCAGTTCTTC; cdr3_aa: CASRLAGGPYNEQFF
v_call: TRBV25-1; clone_size: .; j_call: TRBJ2-1; d_call: TRBD1; cdr3_nt: TGTGCCAGCGCTGGGAGATCAGGGGGCCTAGGCAATGAGCAGTTCTTC; cdr3_aa: CASAGRSGGLGNEQFF
v_call: TRBV7-8; clone_size: few; j_call: TRBJ2-6; d_call: .; cdr3_nt: TGTGCCAGCGGACCCCGGACTGGGGCCAACGTCCTGACTTTC; cdr3_aa: CASGPRTGANVLTF
v_call: TRBV29-1; clone_size: .; j_call: TRBJ1-5; d_call: .; cdr3_nt: TGCAGCGTGACGACAGGCCGACATCAGCCCCAGCATTTT; cdr3_aa: CSVTTGRHQPQHF
v_call: TRBV12-3/TRBV12-4; clone_size: .; j_call: TRBJ1-2; d_call: .; cdr3_nt: TGTGCCAGCAGTTTAGGACCTCTCCCTATGGGGTCAGCTAACTATGGCTACACCTTC; cdr3_aa: CASSLGPLPMGSANYGYTF
v_call: TRBV6-2/TRBV6-3; clone_size: few; j_call: TRBJ2-7; d_call: TRBD2; cdr3_nt: TGTGCCAGCAGGCCTAGCGGGGCCGCTTCCTTCGAGCAGTACTTC; cdr3_aa: CASRPSGAASFEQYF
v_call: TRBV5-1; clone_size: few; j_call: TRBJ2-7; d_call: TRBD1; cdr3_nt: TGCGCCAGCAGGTCGTCCGGGACAGGGAGGGACGAGCAGTACTTC; cdr3_aa: CASRSSGTGRDEQYF
v_call: TRBV7-2; clone_size: .; j_call: TRBJ1-1; d_call: .; cdr3_nt: TGTGCCAGCAGCCTTCGCAGGGACACACGAGCTTTCTTT; cdr3_aa: CASSLRRDTRAFF
v_call: TRBV14; clone_size: few; j_call: TRBJ2-1; d_call: .; cdr3_nt: TGTGCCAGCAGCCAAGGCGGCCAACCCTACAATGAGCAGTTCTTC; cdr3_aa: CASSQGGQPYNEQFF